The T cell receptor (beta chain) under discussion was sequenced for a study of PD-1 blockade in classical Hodgkin lymphoma. This clone has a handful of counts. Its antigen is currently unknown. Here immunoSEQ multiplex PCR was the method, and the copy in TCRdb shows in-frame clones only, minus some. The table has about 6,000 clones, around 57% seen once. Germline trimming cut 0 bases from V and 4 bases from J; bases unmatched to any gene: 4. Germline V lookup: CDR1 SGHRS, CDR2 YFSETQ. The length of the CDR3 is 15 residues. Each and every patient relapsed after autologous stem cell transplantation, and patients got differing brentuximab vedotin exposure. Thawed PBMCs supplied CD8+ T cells via magnetic negative selection. The study's findings and limits: It was CD4+ TCR diversity, not CD8+, that rose significantly by C4D1.

Sequences were derived from CD8+ T cells from blood, sampled at baseline. The clonotype was recovered from a human donor with classical Hodgkin lymphoma. The chain links TRBV5-1 to TRBJ2-1, with TRBD2 matching over 7 bases. The CDR3 loop reads CASSLEASGYNEQFF. Here the CDR3 DNA reads TGCGCCAGCAGCTTGGAGGCTAGCGGTTACAATGAGCAGTTCTTC.